The 26 T cell receptor beta chains in this list originate from one sample, sequenced in a study of T cell responses to AZD1222 COVID-19 vaccine. TCRdb's copy holds only in-frame clones and misses some; the assay was immunoSEQ multiplex PCR. Found here are 130,000 to 150,000 clones, 88% of them singletons; the top ten hold roughly 2%. The sample consisted of peripheral blood, taken on day 0 of AZD1222 vaccination. The receptors originated from an adult in good health.

This sequence joins TRBV27 and TRBJ1-6; 7 bases are a match to TRBD1. CDR3 length: 15 residues. V lost 5 bases and J lost 8; bases outside the gene matches: 9. Germline V lookup: CDR1 MNHEY, CDR2 SMNVEV (reference sequence). For the CDR3, the DNA is TGTGCCAGCAGTCCCCGGACAGGCCGGGATTCACCCCTCCACTTT. Translated, it gives CASSPRTGRDSPLHF.

The chain combines TRBV2 with TRBJ2-1; TRBD2 matches at 13 bases. From germline, CDR1 is SNHLY and CDR2 FYNNEI. The J segment lost 10 bases and the V segment lost 6 bases, leaving 9 bases of the junction unmatched. This CDR3 has 15 residues. In DNA form, the CDR3 reads TGTGCCAGCAGCCGCGGACTAGCGGGAGTCGGCGAGCAGTTCTTC. Translation gives CASSRGLAGVGEQFF.

The CDR3, as DNA: TGTGCCAGCAGCTCCCCACTCGGACAGGGAGAGATGGGTGGAGAAAAACTGTTTTTT. Its protein product is CASSSPLGQGEMGGEKLFF. This sequence joins TRBV7-9 and TRBJ1-4; TRBD1 matches 8 bases. The V and J ends lost 4 bases and 8 bases, in that order; junction bases with no gene match: 21. Germline lookup yields CDR1 SEHNR and CDR2 FQNEAQ (reference sequence). The CDR3 runs 19 residues.

The chain employs TRBV21-1 and TRBJ2-1; TRBD1, the table's D call, lacks a check against the DNA. TRBV21-1 is designated a pseudogene. This CDR3 comprises 14 residues. The chain's CDR3 is CASRYRSSYNEQFF. The CDR3 nucleotides are TGTGCCAGCAGGTACAGGAGCTCCTACAATGAGCAGTTCTTC.

The CDR3 sequence: CASSVAKVAGGHSSGANVLTF. CDR3 DNA sequence: TGTGCCAGCAGCGTAGCTAAGGTAGCGGGAGGCCACTCCTCTGGGGCCAACGTCCTGACTTTC. The chain combines TRBV9 with TRBJ2-6; 10 bases line up with TRBD2. The CDR3 is made up of 21 amino acids. The V and J ends lost 0 bases and 0 bases, in that order; junction bases with no gene match: 12. The germline V gene encodes CDR1 SGDLS and CDR2 YYNGEE.

The V gene is TRBV29-1, the J gene TRBJ2-3, with a tentative D call TRBD1 (5 bases). There are 14 residues in the CDR3. Between the trimmed V and J ends, which lost 6 bases and 10 bases, there was a span of 23 bases. Germline-derived CDR1 and CDR2 are SQVTM and ANQGSEA. The CDR3 region has the DNA TGCAGCGTGTCAGTGGGGCGGTCACTTAGAGCGCAGTATTTT. This codes for CSVSVGRSLRAQYF.

The rearrangement uses TRBV7-8 and TRBJ2-2; 7 bases are a match to TRBD1. The CDR3 has 16 amino acids. Per the germline V gene, CDR1 is SGHVS and CDR2 is FQNEAQ. V lost 9 bases and J lost 2; bases outside the gene matches: 12. CDR3 DNA: TGTGCCAGTTCCGGGAACGCAGGGGGAAACACCGGGGAGCTGTTTTTT. This codes for CASSGNAGGNTGELFF.

The rearrangement joins TRBV6-5 to TRBJ2-7; TRBD2 might be the D (6 bases). Trimming cost V 5 bases and J 4 bases, with 9 bases left between them. The CDR3 is 12 amino acids. CDR1 and CDR2 (germline): MNHEY, SVGAGI. The CDR3 is CASSKGTYEQYF. For the CDR3, the DNA is TGTGCCAGCAGTAAGGGGACTTACGAGCAGTACTTC.

The table lists this clone with a few counts. The chain combines TRBV27 with TRBJ1-6, with D uncertain. With 6 bases removed from V and 14 bases from J, the gap between germline ends came to 14 bases. The CDR3 runs 12 residues. Germline CDR1 is MNHEY and CDR2 is SMNVEV (reference sequence). DNA of the CDR3: TGTGCCAGCAGCTCACATGGTGGGTCCCTCCACTTT. Its protein product is CASSSHGGSLHF.

The gene calls are TRBV29-1 and TRBJ2-5; D gene ambiguous. Germline V gene data show CDR1 as SQVTM and CDR2 as ANQGSEA. Trimming took 4 bases from V and 2 from J, leaving 8 bases between them. This CDR3 is 12 amino acids long. The CDR3 DNA is TGCAGCGTTGCAACGGCTCAAGAGACCCAGTACTTC. It yields the protein CSVATAQETQYF.

The count of this clone is one. The J gene is TRBJ2-7, the V gene TRBV6-1, with D unclear. Germline V gene lookup returns CDR1 MNHNS and CDR2 SASEGT. CDR3 length: 13 amino acids. The V end was cut by 2 bases, the J end by 2 bases, with 7 bases between. CDR3 nucleotide sequence: TGTGCCAGCAGTGAACTAGTACCCTACGAGCAGTACTTC. As protein: CASSELVPYEQYF.

The rearrangement joins TRBV2 to TRBJ2-2; D is ambiguous. Germline CDR1 and CDR2: SNHLY and FYNNEI. The CDR3 spans 15 residues. Deletions cut 7 bases from V and 0 bases from J, with 12 bases between. CDR3 bases: TGTGCCAGCAATCTTTTCACCTCGAACACCGGGGAGCTGTTTTTT. Translated, it gives CASNLFTSNTGELFF.

This sequence joins TRBV7-9 and TRBJ2-3, with a tentative D call TRBD1 (6 bases). The V end was cut by 1 base, the J end by 5 bases, with 13 bases between. CDR3 size: 15 residues. Germline CDR1 is SEHNR and CDR2 is FQNEAQ (reference sequence). The CDR3 nucleotides read TGTGCCAGCAGCTTAGTAACAGGGTTGAGAGATACGCAGTATTTT. Residues: CASSLVTGLRDTQYF. Complete variable domain (other parts from reference TRBV7-9 and TRBJ2-3): DTGVSQNPRHKITKRGQNVTFRCDPISEHNRLYWYRQTLGQGPEFLTYFQNEAQLEKSRLLSDRFSAERPKGSFSTLEIQRTEQGDSAMYLCASSLVTGLRDTQYFGPGTRLTVL.

The chain employs TRBV19 and TRBJ2-1; D call uncertain. Trimming took 10 bases from V and 4 from J, leaving 14 bases between them. The CDR3 extends over 13 amino acids. CDR1 is LNHDA and CDR2 is SQIVND in the germline V gene (reference sequence). This CDR3 is CATTNALYNEQFF. CDR3 nucleotides: TGTGCCACTACGAACGCACTTTACAATGAGCAGTTCTTC.

In regard to this clone: This sample also contains other DNA sequences that code for the same CDR3. The rearrangement links TRBV3-1 (or the pseudogene TRBV3-2) to TRBJ2-5; D ambiguous. The CDR3 extends over 12 amino acids. Trimming stripped 1 base from V and 4 bases from J, with 4 bases between. The germline gives CDR1 LGHDT, CDR2 YNNKEL (reference sequence). The DNA for the CDR3 is TGTGCCAGCAGCCAAGGAGGAGAGACCCAGTACTTC. It translates to CASSQGGETQYF.

V is TRBV24-1 and J is TRBJ1-2; unclear D gene. V dropped 5 bases and J dropped 4 bases, with 16 bases sitting between them. The germline V gene encodes CDR1 KGHDR and CDR2 SFDVKD. The CDR3 length is 15 residues. The CDR3 nucleotides are TGTGCCACCAGTGGCCAGGAGGGTCGAAGCTATGGCTACACCTTC. Residues: CATSGQEGRSYGYTF.

V gene TRBV6-2 or TRBV6-3 combines with J gene TRBJ2-5; no clear D gene. Germline CDR1 is MNHEY and CDR2 is SVGEGT. The CDR3 length is 13 residues. V was cut by 6 bases and J by 4 bases, with 12 bases left in between. Here the CDR3 reads CASSLSRVETQYF. In nucleotides, the CDR3 is TGTGCCAGCAGCCTGTCACGGGTAGAGACCCAGTACTTC.

This clone has more than one count but fewer than ten. The genes are TRBV3-1 (or the pseudogene TRBV3-2) and TRBJ2-4; 11 bases are shared with TRBD1. V was clipped by 2 bases and J by 2 bases; unmatched bases: 5. This CDR3 is 17 amino acids long. Germline-derived CDR1 and CDR2 are LGHDT and YNNKEL (reference sequence). CDR3 sequence (DNA): TGTGCCAGCAGCCAACCCGGACAGGGGGCCTCCAAAAACATTCAGTACTTC. As protein: CASSQPGQGASKNIQYF.

The chain carries TRBV7-8 and TRBJ2-2, with unresolved D. The V gene's germline CDR1 is SGHVS and CDR2 FQNEAQ. This CDR3 has 12 residues. Trimming shortened V by 4 bases and J by 2 bases, and 2 bases separated the two germline ends. DNA for the CDR3: TGTGCCAGCAGCTCAAACACCGGGGAGCTGTTTTTT. As protein: CASSSNTGELFF.

Turning to this clone: Other DNA sequences from this sample encode an identical CDR3 as well. The V and J genes are TRBV6-5 and TRBJ1-4, with D maybe TRBD1 (5 bases). Germline CDR1 MNHEY, CDR2 SVGAGI. V was trimmed by 2 bases and J by 8 bases, leaving 9 bases between them. The CDR3 is made up of 13 amino acids. Here the CDR3 DNA reads TGTGCCAGCAGTTACGGGGGTGGCGAAAAACTGTTTTTT. It encodes CASSYGGGEKLFF.

This chain joins TRBV6-4 and TRBJ1-2, with D possibly TRBD1 on 5 matching bases. CDR1 MRHNA and CDR2 SNTAGT come from the germline V gene. This CDR3 is 13 amino acids long. Deletions cut 2 bases from V and 8 bases from J, with 12 bases between. This CDR3 reads CASSDSGRGGYTF. CDR3 DNA sequence: TGTGCCAGCAGTGACAGCGGGAGGGGCGGCTACACCTTC.

The chain combines TRBV29-1 with TRBJ2-1; TRBD1 matches 8 bases. Germline V CDR1 and CDR2: SQVTM, ANQGSEA. This CDR3 has 12 amino acids. Germline trimming cut 7 bases from V and 5 bases from J; bases unmatched to any gene: 4. CDR3 amino acids: CSAGQADNEQFF. The CDR3, as DNA: TGCAGCGCGGGACAGGCTGACAATGAGCAGTTCTTC.

In DNA, the CDR3 is TGTGCCAGCAGTTACGGAGCGGGAGTAGCCAATGAGCAGTTCTTC. It yields the protein CASSYGAGVANEQFF. The chain employs TRBV6-5 and TRBJ2-1; 8 bases are a match to TRBD2. Losses at the gene ends were 2 bases for V and 6 bases for J; bases not matched to a gene: 6. The CDR3 runs 15 residues. Germline lookup yields CDR1 MNHEY and CDR2 SVGAGI.

The V and J genes are TRBV2 and TRBJ1-5, with TRBD1 identical over 9 bases. The CDR3 totals 19 residues. The junction had 16 bases not matched to a gene; V was cut back by 7 bases and J by 0 bases. Germline V gene sequence: CDR1 SNHLY, CDR2 FYNNEI. The CDR3 is CASTLGVQGATYSNQPQHF. CDR3 in DNA: TGTGCCAGCACCCTGGGGGTACAGGGGGCAACCTATAGCAATCAGCCCCAGCATTTT.

This chain uses TRBV14 with TRBJ2-1, with D unclear. The CDR3 spans 13 residues. Trimming shortened V by 4 bases and J by 8 bases, and 12 bases separated the two germline ends. Germline V gene sequence: CDR1 SGHDN, CDR2 FVKESK. The CDR3 DNA sequence: TGTGCCAGCAGCCGCCCTGGGTATCATGAGCAGTTCTTC. Protein product: CASSRPGYHEQFF.

This sequence joins TRBV18 and TRBJ2-3; no reliable D call. Germline CDR1 is KGHSH and CDR2 is LQKENI. V was pared by 0 bases and J by 6 bases, with 10 bases between. The CDR3 consists of 14 residues. This CDR3 is CASSPPLGRDTQYF. In nucleotides, the CDR3 is TGTGCCAGCTCACCACCTCTAGGTAGGGATACGCAGTATTTT.